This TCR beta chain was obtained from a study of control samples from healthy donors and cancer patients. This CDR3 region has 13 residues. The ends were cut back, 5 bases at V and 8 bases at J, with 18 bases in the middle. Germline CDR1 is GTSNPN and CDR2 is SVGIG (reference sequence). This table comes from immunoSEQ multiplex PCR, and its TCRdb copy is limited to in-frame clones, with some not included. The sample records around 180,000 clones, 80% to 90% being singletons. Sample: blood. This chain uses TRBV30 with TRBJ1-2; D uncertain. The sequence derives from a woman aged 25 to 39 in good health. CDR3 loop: CAWQPAGKYGYTF. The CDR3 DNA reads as TGTGCCTGGCAACCCGCCGGGAAATACGGCTACACCTTC.